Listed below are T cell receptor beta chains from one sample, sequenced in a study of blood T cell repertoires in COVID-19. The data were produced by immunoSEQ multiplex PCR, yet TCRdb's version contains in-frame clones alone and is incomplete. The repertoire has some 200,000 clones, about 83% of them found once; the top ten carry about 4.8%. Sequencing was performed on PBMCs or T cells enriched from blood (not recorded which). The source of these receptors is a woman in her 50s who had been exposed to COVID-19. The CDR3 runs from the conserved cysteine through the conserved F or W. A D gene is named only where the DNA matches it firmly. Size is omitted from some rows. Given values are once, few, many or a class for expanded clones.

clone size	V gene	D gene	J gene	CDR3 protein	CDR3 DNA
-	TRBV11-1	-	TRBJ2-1	CASSPRGGDNEQFF	TGTGCCAGCAGCCCCAGGGGAGGGGACAATGAGCAGTTCTTC
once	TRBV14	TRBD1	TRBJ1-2	CASSRTGGFGALVDGYTF	TGTGCCAGCAGCCGGACAGGGGGCTTTGGGGCCCTTGTCGATGGCTACACCTTC
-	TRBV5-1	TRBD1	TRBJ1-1	CASTSSGTGAYEAFF	TGCGCCAGCACTTCCTCCGGGACAGGGGCTTACGAAGCTTTCTTT
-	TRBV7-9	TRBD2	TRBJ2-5	CASSLDAGGIGETQYF	TGTGCCAGCAGCTTAGACGCGGGGGGCATCGGGGAGACCCAGTACTTC
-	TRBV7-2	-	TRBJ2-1	CASSFSLALNEQFF	TGTGCCAGCAGCTTCTCACTAGCACTCAATGAGCAGTTCTTC
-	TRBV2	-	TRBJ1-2	CASSVEPDYGYTF	TGTGCCAGCAGTGTTGAGCCCGACTATGGCTACACCTTC
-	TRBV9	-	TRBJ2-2	CASRPGGSLIGELFF	TGTGCCAGCAGACCGGGGGGCTCTTTAATCGGGGAGCTGTTTTTT
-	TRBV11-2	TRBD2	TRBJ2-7	CASSFSIGTSREQYF	TGTGCCAGCAGCTTCTCAATAGGGACTAGTCGGGAGCAGTACTTC
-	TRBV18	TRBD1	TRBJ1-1	CASSQGPSGGTEAFF	TGTGCCAGCTCACAGGGACCCTCAGGGGGCACTGAAGCTTTCTTT
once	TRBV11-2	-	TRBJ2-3	CASRKAGRTTDTQYF	TGTGCCAGCAGAAAGGCGGGGCGAACCACAGATACGCAGTATTTT
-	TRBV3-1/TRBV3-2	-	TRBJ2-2	CASSQDLSYSPTVMGFNTGELFF	TGTGCCAGCAGCCAAGATCTCTCGTATTCCCCGACAGTAATGGGGTTCAACACCGGGGAGCTGTTTTTT
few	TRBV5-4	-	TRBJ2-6	CASSPAWSSGANVLTF	TGTGCCAGCAGCCCCGCCTGGAGCTCTGGGGCCAACGTCCTGACTTTC
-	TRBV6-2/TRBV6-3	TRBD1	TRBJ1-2	CASSPNLWTGGYTF	TGTGCCAGCAGTCCGAACCTCTGGACAGGGGGCTACACCTTC
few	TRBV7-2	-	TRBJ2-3	CASSLGQNTDTQYF	TGTGCCAGCAGCTTAGGACAGAACACAGATACGCAGTATTTT
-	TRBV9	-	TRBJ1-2	CASSARLGEGDYGYTF	TGTGCCAGCAGCGCCAGACTGGGCGAGGGGGACTATGGCTACACCTTC
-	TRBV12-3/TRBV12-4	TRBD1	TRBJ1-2	CASRGTDYGYTF	TGTGCCAGCAGAGGGACAGACTATGGCTACACCTTC
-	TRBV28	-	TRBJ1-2	CASSLNPGGTFGHAGYTF	TGTGCCAGCAGTTTAAATCCCGGGGGGACGTTTGGGCATGCTGGCTACACCTTC
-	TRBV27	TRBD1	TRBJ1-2	CASSSFRGRTGYTF	TGTGCCAGCAGTTCATTCAGGGGGCGTACCGGCTACACCTTC
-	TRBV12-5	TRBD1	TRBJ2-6	CASGSGDSPSGANVLTF	TGTGCTAGTGGTTCTGGGGACAGCCCCTCTGGGGCCAACGTCCTGACTTTC
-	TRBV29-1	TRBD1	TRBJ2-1	CSVFTGTGYGSEQFF	TGCAGCGTTTTTACCGGGACAGGGTATGGCAGTGAGCAGTTCTTC
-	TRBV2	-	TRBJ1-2	CASSEAQRQALWHGYTF	TGTGCCAGCAGTGAAGCGCAGCGACAGGCCTTATGGCATGGCTACACCTTC
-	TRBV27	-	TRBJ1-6	CASRQESSPLHF	TGTGCCTCCCGACAGGAGTCATCACCCCTCCACTTT
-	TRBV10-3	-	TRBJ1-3	CAINPDYSGNTIYF	TGTGCCATCAACCCAGATTACTCTGGAAACACCATATATTTT